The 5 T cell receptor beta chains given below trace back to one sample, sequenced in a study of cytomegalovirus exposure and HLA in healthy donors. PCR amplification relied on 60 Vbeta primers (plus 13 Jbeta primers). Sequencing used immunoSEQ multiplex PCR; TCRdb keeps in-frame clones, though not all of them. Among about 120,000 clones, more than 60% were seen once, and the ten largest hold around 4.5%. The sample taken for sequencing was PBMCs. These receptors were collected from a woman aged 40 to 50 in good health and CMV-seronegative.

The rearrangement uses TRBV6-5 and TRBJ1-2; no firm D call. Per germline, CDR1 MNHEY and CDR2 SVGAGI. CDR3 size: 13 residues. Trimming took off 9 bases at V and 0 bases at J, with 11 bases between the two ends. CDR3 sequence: CASRREANYGYTF. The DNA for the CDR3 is TGTGCCAGTCGAAGGGAGGCTAACTATGGCTACACCTTC.

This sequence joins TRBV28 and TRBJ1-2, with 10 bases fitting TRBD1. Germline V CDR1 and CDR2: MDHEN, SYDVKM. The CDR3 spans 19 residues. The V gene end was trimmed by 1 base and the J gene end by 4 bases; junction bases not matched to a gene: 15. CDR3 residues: CASSLFRGTGAKTPYGYTF. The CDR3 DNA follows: TGTGCCAGCAGTTTATTCCGCGGGACAGGGGCAAAAACCCCCTATGGCTACACCTTC.

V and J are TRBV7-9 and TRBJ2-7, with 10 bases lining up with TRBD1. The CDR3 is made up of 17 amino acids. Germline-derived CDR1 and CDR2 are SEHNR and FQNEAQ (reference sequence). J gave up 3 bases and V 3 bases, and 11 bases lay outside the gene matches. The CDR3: CASSFTTAGTGDYEQYF. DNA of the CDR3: TGTGCCAGCAGCTTCACCACAGCCGGGACAGGGGACTACGAGCAGTACTTC. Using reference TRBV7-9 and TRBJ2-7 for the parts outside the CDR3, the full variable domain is DTGVSQNPRHKITKRGQNVTFRCDPISEHNRLYWYRQTLGQGPEFLTYFQNEAQLEKSRLLSDRFSAERPKGSFSTLEIQRTEQGDSAMYLCASSFTTAGTGDYEQYFGPGTRLTVT.

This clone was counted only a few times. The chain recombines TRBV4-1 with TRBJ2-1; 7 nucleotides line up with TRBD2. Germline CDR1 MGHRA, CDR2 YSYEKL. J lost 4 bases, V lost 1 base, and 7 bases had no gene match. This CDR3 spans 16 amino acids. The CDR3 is CASSQVAQGGYNEQFF. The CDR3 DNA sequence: TGCGCCAGCAGCCAAGTAGCTCAGGGAGGGTACAATGAGCAGTTCTTC.

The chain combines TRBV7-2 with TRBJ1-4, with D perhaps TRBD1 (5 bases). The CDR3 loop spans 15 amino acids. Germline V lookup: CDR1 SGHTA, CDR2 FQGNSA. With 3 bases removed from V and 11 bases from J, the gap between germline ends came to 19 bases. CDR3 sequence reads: CASSLEAGRGGKLFF. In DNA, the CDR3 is TGTGCCAGCAGCTTGGAAGCGGGGCGGGGCGGGAAACTGTTTTTT.